Listed below are T cell receptor beta chains from one sample, sequenced in a study of shared clonotypes between healthy human individuals. TCRdb's table, derived via immunoSEQ multiplex PCR, lists solely in-frame clones and lacks some. The data hold some 2,100,000 clones, with 85% to 95% observed a single time. Sequencing input: naive CD8+ T cells from PBMCs. The receptors were sampled from a man aged 18 to 35 in good health. Some clones in this sample may be carry-over from other donors' samples. Each CDR3 is given with its conserved first and last residue. The size entry is marked missing in some rows and otherwise reads once, few, many or a size class.

TRBV10-2,17,NA,CASSDHGGTGSYNEQFF
TRBV4-1,16,NA,CASSHPGLAFYNEQFF
TRBV28,14,NA,CASSLGQTDYGYTF
TRBV7-9,14,NA,CASSLVEGKETQYF
TRBV5-1,14,NA,CASSLWDSTGELFF
TRBV4-2,16,NA,CASSQLGTSGIYEQYF
TRBV4-2,12,NA,CASSQGGGAQYF
TRBV7-3,13,NA,CASSLSIRGELFF
TRBV5-1,14,NA,CASSLPGEAETQYF
TRBV9,15,NA,CASSGGTSGSTEQFF
TRBV29-1,14,NA,CSVRTTWRGYEQYF
TRBV5-1,20,NA,CASSFSPQDRASLIRDTQYF
TRBV19,11,few,CASSIQETQYF
TRBV6-6,13,NA,CASSLLASYEQYF
TRBV4-3,15,NA,CASSQDRRAGEKLFF
TRBV9,13,NA,CASSPGGRPEAFF
TRBV14,14,NA,CASSHPPEGTEAFF
TRBV13,17,NA,CASSLEGSPRGNQPQHF
TRBV19,18,NA,CASRRAFLVGTANYGYTF
TRBV19,17,NA,CASSIIPWTGSFTEAFF
TRBV19,12,few,CASSLLANEQFF
TRBV27,14,NA,CASSLSGLAGEQYF
TRBV2,16,NA,CASSEVRLAVLNEQFF
TRBV7-2,17,NA,CASSSRLAHQGGYEQYF
TRBV27,15,NA,CASSSGGRWGQPQHF
TRBV7-9,14,NA,CASSPGQINQPQHF
TRBV4-2,15,NA,CASSQVQRETDTQYF
TRBV30,12,NA,CAWSGGTYEQYF
TRBV9,15,NA,CASSPSGRSSYEQYF
TRBV29-1,11,NA,CTRGGRGEQFF
TRBV19,14,NA,CASSLRGLNQPQHF
TRBV18,13,NA,CASSPSSRETQYF
TRBV28,15,NA,CASSYRGPSGNTIYF
TRBV2,16,NA,CASSESRGGGTDTQYF
TRBV7-9,13,once,CASRAASTDTQYF
TRBV29-1,13,NA,CSVENDYTDTQYF
TRBV9,19,NA,CASSLPLSSGTMNTGELFF
TRBV15,13,NA,CATSSLGMPRQYF
TRBV27,15,NA,CASSTRTGGGETQYF
TRBV2,14,NA,CASSETTSANEQFF
TRBV7-3,13,NA,CASSLAGNTEAFF
TRBV18,18,NA,CASSPTSLLAGGPYEQYF
TRBV27,17,NA,CASSLMGGVSGANVLTF
TRBV7-5,20,NA,CVRSLELSQVTRRPDQPQHF
TRBV7-2,11,NA,CASTVLGELFF
TRBV4-1,15,NA,CASSQDGARRYEQYF
TRBV28,16,NA,CASSLGLASWNNEQFF
TRBV27,16,NA,CASSPLTGWGNQPQHF
TRBV28,14,NA,CASSLGTGGVEQYF
TRBV7-6,17,NA,CASSLARGGTNTGELFF
TRBV4-1,16,NA,CASSQLASGIGDEQFF
TRBV7-8,16,NA,CASSFPWGRDTGELFF
TRBV11-3,16,NA,CASSLTARGITGELFF